This TCR beta chain was observed in a study of blood T cell repertoires in COVID-19. Study context: The study drew acute and convalescent COVID-19 samples from the United States, Italy and Spain.

Sequencing used immunoSEQ multiplex PCR; TCRdb keeps in-frame clones, though not all of them. Altogether some 77,000 clones are present, roughly nine tenths being singletons, with the ten largest covering just over 8%. The V segment lost 7 bases and the J segment 1 base; nucleotides outside the gene matches: 4. CDR1 SGHRS and CDR2 YFSETQ come from the germline V gene. This CDR3 spans 14 amino acids. This chain links TRBV5-1 with TRBJ2-7, with TRBD2 identical over 11 bases. Source material: peripheral blood. The sequence was obtained from a man under 40 with acute or convalescent COVID-19. This CDR3 is CASRLAGGSYEQYF. The DNA for the CDR3 is TGCGCCAGCCGATTAGCGGGAGGGTCCTACGAGCAGTACTTC.